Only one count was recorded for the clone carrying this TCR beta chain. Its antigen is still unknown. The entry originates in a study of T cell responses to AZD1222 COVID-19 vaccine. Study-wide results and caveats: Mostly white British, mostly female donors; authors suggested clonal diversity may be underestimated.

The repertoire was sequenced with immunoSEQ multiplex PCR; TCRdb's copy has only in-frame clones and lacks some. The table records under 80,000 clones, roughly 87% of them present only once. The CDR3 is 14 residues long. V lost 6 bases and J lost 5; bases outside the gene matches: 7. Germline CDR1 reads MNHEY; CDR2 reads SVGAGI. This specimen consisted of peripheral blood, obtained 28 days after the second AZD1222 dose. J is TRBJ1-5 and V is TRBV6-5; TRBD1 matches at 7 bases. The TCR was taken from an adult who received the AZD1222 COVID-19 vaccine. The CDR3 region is CASSSDRVDQPQHF. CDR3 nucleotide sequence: TGTGCCAGCAGCTCAGACAGGGTTGATCAGCCCCAGCATTTT.